The 20 T cell receptor beta chains reported below all come from one sample, sequenced in a study of T cell repertoires in cytomegalovirus infection. TCRdb reprocessed the reads with MiXCR, giving one entry per CDR3 protein. Of roughly 300,000 distinct CDR3 sequences in the sample, around 25% were seen once. The source material was PBMCs. These receptors originate from a human donor in good health (CMV status not recorded). Some clones in this sample may be carry-over from other donors' samples.

This sequence joins TRBV28 and TRBJ2-3, with 10 bases that match TRBD2. Germline loops: CDR1 MDHEN, CDR2 SYDVKM. This CDR3 has 15 residues. V trimming: 7 bases; J trimming: 3 bases; junction bases outside the gene matches: 7. CDR3 DNA: TGTGCCAGCACCCCTAGCGGGAGTACGACAGATACGCAGTATTTT. Translated, it gives CASTPSGSTTDTQYF.

This clonotype was counted at least ten times. The gene calls are TRBV6-2 or TRBV6-3 and TRBJ2-1; D not certain. Deletions cut 4 bases from V and 0 bases from J, with 10 bases between. Per germline, CDR1 MNHEY and CDR2 SVGEGT. This CDR3 is 15 amino acids long. CDR3 sequence (DNA): TGTGCCAGCAGTTTTGTGAGTCGCTCCTACAATGAGCAGTTCTTC. It is translated as CASSFVSRSYNEQFF.

This clonotype was picked up a small number of times. The V and J genes are TRBV15 and TRBJ1-2, with TRBD1 identical over 8 bases. V was pared by 3 bases and J by 7 bases, with 7 bases of the junction left unmatched. Germline V gene sequence: CDR1 LNHNV, CDR2 YYDKDF (reference sequence). CDR3 length: 14 residues. The CDR3 DNA reads TGTGCCACCAGCAGGGACAGGGAAGCTGGTGGCTACACCTTC. It translates to CATSRDREAGGYTF.

This clonotype was found a few times. This rearrangement joins TRBV28 to TRBJ2-7, with TRBD2 matching 7 bases. Trimming removed 7 bases from V and 5 bases from J; junction bases left unmatched: 8. Per the germline V gene, CDR1 is MDHEN and CDR2 is SYDVKM. This CDR3 region has 13 residues. This CDR3 reads CASTWEGFDEQYF. The CDR3 DNA reads as TGTGCCAGCACATGGGAGGGGTTCGACGAGCAGTACTTC.

This clonotype was counted many times. The chain combines TRBV7-2 with TRBJ2-7, with D unresolved. Trimming took 1 base from V and 7 from J, leaving 11 bases between them. The CDR3 has 13 amino acids. Germline CDR1 SGHTA, CDR2 FQGNSA. The CDR3: CASSLDASREQYF. The CDR3 DNA is TGTGCCAGCAGCTTAGATGCTAGTAGGGAGCAGTACTTC.

This clonotype has ten or more counts. The V call is TRBV7-8, the J call TRBJ2-5, with 9 bases fitting TRBD2. V gave up 2 bases and J gave up 4 bases; unmatched junction bases: 8. This CDR3 has 16 residues. Germline assignment: CDR1 SGHVS and CDR2 FQNEAQ. This CDR3 is CASSLSPSGAGETQYF. DNA for the CDR3: TGTGCCAGCAGCTTATCCCCTAGCGGGGCCGGAGAGACCCAGTACTTC.

This clonotype was detected ten times or more. The rearrangement links TRBV7-2 to TRBJ2-5; weak D call: TRBD1 (6 bases). This CDR3 contains 16 residues. Germline-derived CDR1 and CDR2 are SGHTA and FQGNSA. Trimming cost V 0 bases and J 5 bases, with 16 bases left between them. Here the CDR3 reads CASSLAGAALRETQYF. In DNA, the CDR3 is TGTGCCAGCAGCTTAGCGGGGGCGGCCCTCCGGGAGACCCAGTACTTC.

V is TRBV18 and J is TRBJ2-3; D not resolved. CDR3 length: 14 residues. In germline, CDR1 is KGHSH, CDR2 LQKENI. V was cut by 0 bases and J by 4 bases, with 8 bases left in between. The CDR3 here is CASSPPAAPDTQYF. The CDR3 DNA reads as TGTGCCAGCTCACCACCGGCAGCCCCAGATACGCAGTATTTT.

This clonotype came up many times. The chain carries TRBV7-2 and TRBJ1-5; 7 bases are shared with TRBD1. The CDR3 contains 14 residues. Germline assignment: CDR1 SGHTA and CDR2 FQGNSA. The V and J ends lost 3 bases and 5 bases, in that order; junction bases with no gene match: 4. The DNA for the CDR3 is TGTGCCAGCAGCTTCCGACAGGGCGATCAGCCCCAGCATTTT. This encodes CASSFRQGDQPQHF.

The V gene is TRBV12-3 or TRBV12-4, the J gene TRBJ1-1; D not certain. There are 14 residues in the CDR3. Trimming took 3 bases from V and 4 from J, leaving 12 bases between them. CDR3 bases: TGTGCCAGCAGTTTCACGGGAGGAAGCACTGAAGCTTTCTTT. Translating it yields CASSFTGGSTEAFF.

This clonotype has only a few counts. The chain uses TRBV5-1 and TRBJ2-5; 13 positions agree with TRBD2. The CDR3 is 16 residues long. The germline V gene encodes CDR1 SGHRS and CDR2 YFSETQ. V was clipped by 4 bases and J by 5 bases; unmatched bases: 8. This CDR3 reads CASSPTSGGAWETQYF. CDR3 sequence (DNA): TGCGCCAGCAGCCCTACTAGCGGGGGGGCCTGGGAGACCCAGTACTTC.

J is TRBJ2-2 and V is TRBV20-1, with 9 bases lining up with TRBD2. J was trimmed by 2 bases and V by 1 base; bases with no gene match: 2. This CDR3 is 15 amino acids long. Germline-derived CDR1 and CDR2 are DFQATT and SNEGSKA (reference sequence). The CDR3, as DNA: TGCAGTGCTAGAGGACTAGCGGTAAACACCGGGGAGCTGTTTTTT. Residues: CSARGLAVNTGELFF.

The rearrangement links TRBV2 to TRBJ2-5, with 11 positions matching TRBD2. The CDR3 contains 15 residues. Germline CDR1 SNHLY, CDR2 FYNNEI. V gave up 1 base and J gave up 2 bases; unmatched junction bases: 0. The CDR3: CASSEGLAGQETQYF. The CDR3 nucleotides are TGTGCCAGCAGTGAAGGACTAGCGGGGCAAGAGACCCAGTACTTC.

This chain uses TRBV5-1 with TRBJ2-5; 10 positions agree with TRBD1. V trimming: 4 bases; J trimming: 5 bases; junction bases outside the gene matches: 11. The CDR3 length is 16 residues. The germline V gene has CDR1 SGHRS and CDR2 YFSETQ. The CDR3 sequence: CASSVHRDRGAETQYF. As DNA, the CDR3 is TGCGCCAGCAGCGTCCACCGGGACAGGGGCGCGGAGACCCAGTACTTC. Full variable domain (outside the CDR3, taken from reference TRBV5-1 and TRBJ2-5): KAGVTQTPRYLIKTRGQQVTLSCSPISGHRSVSWYQQTPGQGLQFLFEYFSETQRNKGNFPGRFSGRQFSNSRSEMNVSTLELGDSALYLCASSVHRDRGAETQYFGPGTRLLVL.

This clonotype was counted between two and nine times. This chain links TRBV28 with TRBJ2-7, with 7 bases lining up with TRBD2. Trimming removed 6 bases from V and 1 base from J; junction bases left unmatched: 6. The germline CDR1 and CDR2 sequences are MDHEN and SYDVKM. The CDR3 loop spans 14 amino acids. CDR3 in DNA: TGTGCCAGCAGGGTCGGGGGGAATTCCTACGAGCAGTACTTC. Protein: CASRVGGNSYEQYF.

This chain uses TRBV27 with TRBJ2-1; 9 positions agree with TRBD2. Germline trimming cut 6 bases from V and 7 bases from J; bases unmatched to any gene: 7. Germline lookup yields CDR1 MNHEY and CDR2 SMNVEV (reference sequence). CDR3 length: 14 residues. CDR3: CASRFSGGENEQFF. CDR3 sequence (DNA): TGTGCCAGCAGATTTAGCGGGGGAGAAAATGAGCAGTTCTTC.

This clonotype was recorded many times. The chain employs TRBV7-2 and TRBJ2-3; TRBD1 matches 10 bases. The CDR3 is made up of 14 amino acids. Germline values: CDR1 SGHTA, CDR2 FQGNSA. V lost 8 bases, J lost 2 bases, and 4 bases stayed unmatched. The CDR3 sequence: CASRQGASTDTQYF. CDR3 DNA sequence: TGTGCCAGCCGACAGGGGGCTTCCACAGATACGCAGTATTTT.

This clonotype appeared a few times. This chain links TRBV28 with TRBJ1-5; 7 bases match TRBD1. V shed 6 bases, J shed 3 bases, and the junction held 8 bases outside the gene matches. The CDR3 is made up of 15 amino acids. Germline V gene lookup returns CDR1 MDHEN and CDR2 SYDVKM. The CDR3 region is CASSIPTGSNQPQHF. In DNA, the CDR3 is TGTGCCAGCAGCATTCCGACAGGGTCCAATCAGCCCCAGCATTTT.

The table lists this clonotype with many counts. The J gene is TRBJ1-1, the V gene TRBV11-2; 7 nucleotides line up with TRBD1. The V gene's germline CDR1 is SGHAT and CDR2 FQNNGV. This CDR3 contains 16 residues. V lost 6 bases, J lost 2 bases, and 12 bases stayed unmatched. The CDR3 loop is CASRTGQATTNTEAFF. CDR3 in DNA: TGTGCCAGCAGAACCGGACAGGCCACGACAAACACTGAAGCTTTCTTT. Together with reference TRBV11-2 and TRBJ1-1, the CDR3 gives the full variable domain: EAGVAQSPRYKIIEKRQSVAFWCNPISGHATLYWYQQILGQGPKLLIQFQNNGVVDDSQLPKDRFSAERLKGVDSTLKIQPAKLEDSAVYLCASRTGQATTNTEAFFGQGTRLTVV.

A few counts support this clonotype. This chain joins TRBV7-2 and TRBJ2-3, with TRBD1 matching 7 bases. Germline V gene data show CDR1 as SGHTA and CDR2 as FQGNSA. CDR3 length: 13 amino acids. The V segment lost 5 bases and the J segment 4 bases; nucleotides outside the gene matches: 3. The CDR3 region is CASSKTGADTQYF. The CDR3 region has the DNA TGTGCCAGCAGCAAAACAGGGGCAGATACGCAGTATTTT.